A selection of T cell receptor beta chains follows, all from one sample in a study of shared clonotypes between healthy human individuals. Here immunoSEQ multiplex PCR was the method, and the copy in TCRdb shows in-frame clones only, minus some. The sample holds some 2,400,000 clones; 90% to 96% are singletons and the top ten take around 0.13%. Sequences were obtained from naive CD4+ T cells sorted from blood. All receptors derive from a man in his late teens or twenties in good health. Both conserved end residues are part of each CDR3. Fields, in order: J gene, D gene, V gene, CDR3 protein. A D gene is named only where the DNA matches it firmly.

TRBJ2-7	.	TRBV2	CASSEPGWSSYEQYF
TRBJ2-7	.	TRBV28	CASSSTKRGKYEQYF
TRBJ2-1	.	TRBV5-4	CASSPNQRLATDEQFF
TRBJ2-1	.	TRBV10-3	CAISESVNEQFF
TRBJ2-1	.	TRBV6-5	CASRTDSSYNEQFF
TRBJ1-1	.	TRBV2	CASSEIDRKFAFF
TRBJ2-7	TRBD1	TRBV5-4	CASSLYRGPTPYEQYF
TRBJ2-1	.	TRBV18	CASSPPEGSFGEQFF
TRBJ2-2	.	TRBV19	CASSIAEGSGTGELFF
TRBJ2-5	.	TRBV7-2	CASSLLRETQYF
TRBJ2-1	.	TRBV28	CASSLSPFWASSYNEQFF
TRBJ1-2	.	TRBV28	CASSLGPSHNYGYTF
TRBJ1-4	.	TRBV6-5	CASSRRWNEKLFF
TRBJ1-1	.	TRBV5-1	CASSFGGEDTEAFF
TRBJ2-1	TRBD2	TRBV9	CASSVDGRGSYNEQFF
TRBJ2-5	.	TRBV5-6	CASSLASGETQYF
TRBJ1-2	TRBD1	TRBV30	CAWNQGGAGGYTF
TRBJ1-5	.	TRBV6-6	CASSYSGHQPQHF
TRBJ1-2	.	TRBV6-5	CASKPMGDYGYTF
TRBJ2-1	.	TRBV7-9	CASSLTRVGSDEQFF
TRBJ2-5	TRBD2	TRBV18	CASSWLAGAAGETQYF
TRBJ1-6	.	TRBV6-1	CASSEEGGSYNSPLHF
TRBJ2-4	.	TRBV13	CASSVLTKVEAKNIQYF
TRBJ2-7	.	TRBV18	CASSPGHLYEQYF
TRBJ2-7	.	TRBV28	CASSTQGVFYEQYF
TRBJ2-7	.	TRBV6-5	CASSYGQQGARYEQYF
TRBJ1-5	.	TRBV7-3	CASSPQAGEVSNQPQHF
TRBJ1-6	TRBD1	TRBV19	CASSERTGGNSPLHF
TRBJ2-1	TRBD2	TRBV4-1	CASSQDPGTSGSVYNEQFF
TRBJ1-2	.	TRBV29-1	CSSRQDAGYTF
TRBJ1-4	.	TRBV28	CASSGLGIREKLFF
TRBJ1-6	TRBD1	TRBV27	CASSAVGQGTLHF
TRBJ1-2	.	TRBV9	CASSVGGYGYTF
TRBJ1-2	TRBD1	TRBV5-6	CASSSDRGRYGYTF
TRBJ2-1	TRBD2	TRBV10-3	CAISENEGGGSSYNEQFF
TRBJ2-7	TRBD1	TRBV2	CASSILGQGYEQYF
TRBJ1-1	.	TRBV19	CASSRKVNTEAFF
TRBJ1-6	.	TRBV7-9	CASNDYTVTSPLHF
TRBJ1-6	TRBD1	TRBV30	CAWTDREDSPLHF
TRBJ1-2	.	TRBV18	CASSDGVYGYTF
TRBJ1-4	.	TRBV27	CASSRAGNEKLFF
TRBJ1-1	.	TRBV7-2	CASSLRSTGNTEAFF
TRBJ1-4	.	TRBV15	CATSRAATNEKLFF
TRBJ1-5	.	TRBV4-2	CASSQDGGPGPQHF
TRBJ2-5	.	TRBV14	CASSQAPLGTQYF
TRBJ1-4	.	TRBV2	CASSETDEKLFF